Below, 24 T cell receptor beta chains from the same sample are listed, as sequenced in a study of blood T cell repertoires in COVID-19. This table comes from immunoSEQ multiplex PCR, and its TCRdb copy is limited to in-frame clones, with some not included. The sample holds 150,000 to 200,000 clones; 88% are singletons and the top ten take 3.5% to 4.5%. Sequencing input: peripheral blood. These receptors originate from a human donor in a cohort sampled during active COVID-19.

The chain couples TRBV7-9 to TRBJ2-3; 13 bases are shared with TRBD2. The V and J ends lost 2 bases and 0 bases, in that order; junction bases with no gene match: 5. This CDR3 has 18 amino acids. The V gene's germline CDR1 is SEHNR and CDR2 FQNEAQ (reference sequence). CDR3 sequence: CASSLRGLAGESTDTQYF. DNA for the CDR3: TGTGCCAGCAGCTTACGAGGACTAGCGGGGGAAAGCACAGATACGCAGTATTTT.

The J gene is TRBJ2-7, the V gene TRBV6-1; unclear D gene. Trimming left V 1 base short and J 6 bases short, with 13 bases between. The CDR3 is 14 amino acids. Germline V gene data show CDR1 as MNHNS and CDR2 as SASEGT. The CDR3 protein is CASSEGPTSSEQYF. In nucleotides, the CDR3 is TGTGCCAGCAGTGAAGGACCGACAAGTTCCGAGCAGTACTTC.

The chain is built from TRBV2 and TRBJ2-7, with 7 bases identical to TRBD2. V lost 7 bases and J lost 2; bases outside the gene matches: 14. CDR1 and CDR2 (germline): SNHLY, FYNNEI. The CDR3 sequence is 16 residues long. CDR3 in DNA: TGTGCCAGCAAGCCGCAGCGGGGCCGATTAACCTACGAGCAGTACTTC. Translation: CASKPQRGRLTYEQYF.

This clone was detected only once. The chain carries TRBV18 and TRBJ1-6; D call uncertain. This CDR3 region has 17 residues. Trimming left V 3 bases short and J 1 base short, with 13 bases between. Per the germline V gene, CDR1 is KGHSH and CDR2 is LQKENI. The CDR3 reads CASSPVSSGSYNSPLHF. The CDR3 coding sequence is TGTGCCAGCTCACCTGTTTCCTCAGGATCCTATAATTCACCCCTCCACTTT. The full variable domain, its missing parts supplied by reference TRBV18 and TRBJ1-6, is NAGVMQNPRHLVRRRGQEARLRCSPMKGHSHVYWYRQLPEEGLKFMVYLQKENIIDESGMPKERFSAEFPKEGPSILRIQQVVRGDSAAYFCASSPVSSGSYNSPLHFGNGTRLTVT.

The chain employs TRBV5-1 and TRBJ2-7; D unclear. This CDR3 has 14 residues. The germline CDR1 and CDR2 sequences are SGHRS and YFSETQ. Trimming took 1 base from V and 3 from J, leaving 11 bases between them. The CDR3 loop is CASSLRQGSYEQYF. The DNA for the CDR3 is TGCGCCAGCAGCTTGCGACAAGGAAGCTACGAGCAGTACTTC.

This clone appeared once. This chain uses TRBV18 with TRBJ2-5; 8 bases map to TRBD1. Germline assignment: CDR1 KGHSH and CDR2 LQKENI. CDR3 length: 16 residues. The V gene end was trimmed by 1 base and the J gene end by 4 bases; junction bases not matched to a gene: 8. The CDR3 DNA is TGTGCCAGCTCACCACAGGGGACAGGCCTAGGAGAGACCCAGTACTTC. Amino acid sequence: CASSPQGTGLGETQYF.

The chain has TRBV5-5 and TRBJ2-5; D uncertain. The CDR3 is 14 amino acids. Germline-derived CDR1 and CDR2 are SGHKS and YYEKEE (reference sequence). Deletions cut 0 bases from V and 2 bases from J, with 8 bases between. The CDR3, as DNA: TGTGCCAGCAGCTTGGAATTTTCACAAGAGACCCAGTACTTC. Protein sequence: CASSLEFSQETQYF.

The chain joins TRBV3-1 (or the pseudogene TRBV3-2) to TRBJ1-1, with D tentatively TRBD1 (6 bases). CDR1 is LGHDT and CDR2 is YNNKEL in the germline V gene (reference sequence). Trimming removed 4 bases from V and 1 base from J, with 10 bases in between. This CDR3 contains 14 residues. For the CDR3, the DNA is TGTGCCAGCAGCCTGGGACAAGCGAACACTGAAGCTTTCTTT. Protein sequence: CASSLGQANTEAFF.

CDR3 residues: CASSQGQGGGDTQYF. CDR3 DNA: TGTGCCAGCTCACAAGGACAGGGTGGCGGAGATACGCAGTATTTT. This chain joins TRBV18 and TRBJ2-3, with 8 positions matching TRBD1. CDR3 size: 15 residues. Germline V gene lookup returns CDR1 KGHSH and CDR2 LQKENI. The V segment lost 4 bases and the J segment 5 bases; nucleotides outside the gene matches: 8.

The chain carries TRBV7-2 and TRBJ2-1, with 9 bases identical to TRBD2. Germline CDR1 and CDR2: SGHTA and FQGNSA. The V gene end was trimmed by 3 bases and the J gene end by 7 bases; junction bases not matched to a gene: 7. CDR3 length: 15 amino acids. The CDR3 sequence: CASSLGTSLRNEQFF. The CDR3 DNA sequence: TGTGCCAGCAGCTTGGGGACTAGCTTGAGGAATGAGCAGTTCTTC. Full variable domain (missing parts from reference TRBV7-2 and TRBJ2-1): GAGVSQSPSNKVTEKGKDVELRCDPISGHTALYWYRQSLGQGLEFLIYFQGNSAPDKSGLPSDRFSAERTGGSVSTLTIQRTQQEDSAVYLCASSLGTSLRNEQFFGPGTRLTVL.

The chain combines TRBV15 with TRBJ2-6; D is perhaps TRBD2 (6 bases). This CDR3 has 18 residues. V dropped 3 bases and J dropped 0 bases, with 15 bases sitting between them. CDR1 and CDR2 from the germline V gene are LNHNV and YYDKDF (reference sequence). CDR3 amino acids: CATSSSWEANSGANVLTF. The CDR3 coding sequence is TGTGCCACCAGCAGTTCCTGGGAGGCAAACTCTGGGGCCAACGTCCTGACTTTC.

V gene TRBV6-5 combines with J gene TRBJ2-7; TRBD1 matches at 8 bases. V was pared by 6 bases and J by 10 bases, with 14 bases of the junction left unmatched. The CDR3 runs 14 residues. CDR1 is MNHEY and CDR2 is SVGAGI in the germline V gene. CDR3 sequence (DNA): TGTGCCAGCAGGACAGGGACAGGTTCTGGTAACCAGTACTTC. It yields the protein CASRTGTGSGNQYF.

The CDR3 sequence is CASSQEGGAKNIQYF. CDR3 sequence (DNA): TGCGCCAGCAGCCAAGAAGGGGGAGCCAAAAACATTCAGTACTTC. The chain couples TRBV4-3 to TRBJ2-4; D is perhaps TRBD1 (6 bases). The CDR3 covers 15 residues. In germline, CDR1 is LGHNA, CDR2 YSLEER. The V end lost 0 bases, the J end lost 0 bases, and 6 bases lay between the germline ends.

The chain joins TRBV10-1 to TRBJ1-2; no clear D. CDR3 length equals 12 residues. Germline lookup yields CDR1 WNHNN and CDR2 SYGVQD (reference sequence). Trimming stripped 6 bases from V and 4 bases from J, with 9 bases between. The CDR3 loop is CASSGGSYGYTF. CDR3 nucleotide sequence: TGCGCCAGCAGCGGAGGTAGCTATGGCTACACCTTC.

This chain joins TRBV2 and TRBJ2-5; D possibly corresponds to TRBD2 (6 bases). The CDR3 extends over 13 amino acids. Germline values: CDR1 SNHLY, CDR2 FYNNEI. V was cut by 8 bases and J by 3 bases, with 13 bases left in between. Here the CDR3 DNA reads TGTGCCAGCCGGAGGGGCAGGGAAGAGACCCAGTACTTC. It codes for CASRRGREETQYF.

The rearrangement uses TRBV6-5 and TRBJ1-1; 9 bases align to TRBD1. Germline values: CDR1 MNHEY, CDR2 SVGAGI. This CDR3 comprises 15 residues. Germline trimming cut 2 bases from V and 0 bases from J; bases unmatched to any gene: 1. CDR3 residues: CASSYRDRVNTEAFF. CDR3 coding DNA: TGTGCCAGCAGTTACCGGGACAGGGTGAACACTGAAGCTTTCTTT.

V gene TRBV12-5 combines with J gene TRBJ1-1; D is ambiguous. Trimming left V 1 base short and J 5 bases short, with 8 bases between. CDR3 length: 13 amino acids. Germline V gene data show CDR1 as LGHNT and CDR2 as FRNRAP. CDR3 in amino acids: CASGLELGTEAFF. DNA for the CDR3: TGTGCTAGTGGTTTGGAACTCGGGACTGAAGCTTTCTTT.

The chain couples TRBV5-6 to TRBJ1-6, with D perhaps TRBD1 (6 bases). Germline CDR1 reads SGHDT; CDR2 reads YYEEEE. This CDR3 spans 18 amino acids. The ends were cut back, 2 bases at V and 8 bases at J, with 23 bases in the middle. The CDR3 DNA is TGTGCCAGCAGCTTTTATCCCTCTTCCAGGGGAGTTTATTCACCCCTCCACTTT. It codes for CASSFYPSSRGVYSPLHF. The entire variable domain, with the rest obtained from reference TRBV5-6 and TRBJ1-6, is as follows: DAGVTQSPTHLIKTRGQQVTLRCSPKSGHDTVSWYQQALGQGPQFIFQYYEEEERQRGNFPDRFSGHQFPNYSSELNVNALLLGDSALYLCASSFYPSSRGVYSPLHFGNGTRLTVT.

The chain is built from TRBV6-5 and TRBJ1-5, with 11 bases aligning to TRBD1. This CDR3 has 14 residues. Germline CDR1 is MNHEY and CDR2 is SVGAGI. Trimming removed 6 bases from V and 7 bases from J; junction bases left unmatched: 5. In DNA form, the CDR3 reads TGTGCCAGCAGAGGACAGGGGGCTGGGCAGCCCCAGCATTTT. Protein sequence: CASRGQGAGQPQHF.

This rearrangement joins TRBV19 to TRBJ1-2; 7 bases are a match to TRBD1. This CDR3 comprises 13 residues. The germline CDR1 and CDR2 sequences are LNHDA and SQIVND (reference sequence). V shed 10 bases, J shed 5 bases, and the junction held 10 bases outside the gene matches. CDR3 coding DNA: TGTGCCACGACCTTCGGGACAGCATATGGCTACACCTTC. Its translation is CATTFGTAYGYTF.

This clone was observed once. CDR3 sequence: CASSLKVERTGTQYF. The CDR3 DNA is TGTGCCAGCAGCTTGAAGGTGGAGAGGACTGGGACCCAGTACTTC. The chain links TRBV5-4 to TRBJ2-5; D may be TRBD2 (5 bases). Trimming left V 1 base short and J 7 bases short, with 17 bases between. The CDR3 has 15 residues. Germline values: CDR1 SGHNT, CDR2 YYREEE (reference sequence).

V and J are TRBV4-2 and TRBJ2-7, with D perhaps matching TRBD2 (7 bases). Germline V gene lookup returns CDR1 LGHNA and CDR2 YNFKEQ. Trimming removed 2 bases at V and 7 bases at J, with 15 bases between. This CDR3 has 14 amino acids. The CDR3 DNA reads TGTGCCAGCAGCCAATCCGACGGGGGGCGGGAGCAGTACTTC. Translating it yields CASSQSDGGREQYF.

The gene calls are TRBV5-1 and TRBJ2-1; 9 nucleotides agree with TRBD1. This CDR3 has 15 residues. Germline CDR1 SGHRS, CDR2 YFSETQ. The V and J ends lost 4 bases and 5 bases, in that order; junction bases with no gene match: 7. The CDR3 sequence: CASSAGTGFNNEQFF. The CDR3 nucleotides are TGCGCCAGCAGCGCCGGGACAGGGTTTAACAATGAGCAGTTCTTC.

The chain is built from TRBV10-1 and TRBJ2-3; D not resolved. CDR3 size: 12 residues. Germline V gene data show CDR1 as WNHNN and CDR2 as SYGVQD (reference sequence). The CDR3 is CTRRSKTDTQYF. CDR3 bases: TGCACCCGGAGAAGTAAGACAGATACGCAGTATTTT.